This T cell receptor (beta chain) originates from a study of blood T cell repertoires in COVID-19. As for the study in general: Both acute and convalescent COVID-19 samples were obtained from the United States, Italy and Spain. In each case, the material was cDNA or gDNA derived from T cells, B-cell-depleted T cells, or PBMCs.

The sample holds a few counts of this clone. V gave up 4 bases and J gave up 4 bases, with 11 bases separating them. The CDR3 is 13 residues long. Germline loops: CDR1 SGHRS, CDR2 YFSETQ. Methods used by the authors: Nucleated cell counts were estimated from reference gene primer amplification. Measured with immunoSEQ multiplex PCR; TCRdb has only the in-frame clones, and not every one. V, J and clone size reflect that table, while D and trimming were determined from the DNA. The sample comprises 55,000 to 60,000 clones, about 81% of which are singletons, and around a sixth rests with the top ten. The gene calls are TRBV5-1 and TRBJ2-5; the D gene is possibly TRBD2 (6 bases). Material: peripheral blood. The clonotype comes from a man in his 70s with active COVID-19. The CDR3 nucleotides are TGCGCCAGCAGCGGGGGGAGTACAGAGACCCAGTACTTC. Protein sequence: CASSGGSTETQYF. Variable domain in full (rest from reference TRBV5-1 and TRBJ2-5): KAGVTQTPRYLIKTRGQQVTLSCSPISGHRSVSWYQQTPGQGLQFLFEYFSETQRNKGNFPGRFSGRQFSNSRSEMNVSTLELGDSALYLCASSGGSTETQYFGPGTRLLVL.